Below, 4 T cell receptor beta chains from the same sample are listed, as sequenced in a study of cytomegalovirus exposure and HLA in healthy donors. PCR employed 60 Vbeta and 13 Jbeta primers. Sequenced by immunoSEQ multiplex PCR; TCRdb stores in-frame clones only, minus some. The sample carries about 150,000 clones, about 80% recorded once. Material: PBMCs. These receptors originate from a young man in good health and CMV-seropositive.

This chain uses TRBV7-9 with TRBJ1-3; 8 nucleotides agree with TRBD1. CDR1 and CDR2 (germline): SEHNR, FQNEAQ (reference sequence). The CDR3 runs 15 residues. Trimming took 1 base from V and 5 from J; bases not matched to a gene: 4. The CDR3 reads CASSLGTGTRNTIYF. The DNA of the CDR3 is TGTGCCAGCAGCTTAGGGACAGGGACCCGAAACACCATATATTTT.

This chain joins TRBV28 and TRBJ1-5, with D perhaps TRBD1 (6 bases). Germline loops: CDR1 MDHEN, CDR2 SYDVKM. CDR3 length: 14 amino acids. The V and J ends lost 6 bases and 7 bases respectively, with 16 bases between them. The CDR3 DNA is TGTGCCAGCAGCCTGGTGGGGGCTCGACAGCCCCAGCATTTT. This translates into CASSLVGARQPQHF.

The chain combines TRBV6-5 with TRBJ2-7, with no clear D. Germline CDR1 and CDR2: MNHEY and SVGAGI. The CDR3 length is 15 residues. V lost 1 base, J lost 2 bases, and 12 bases lay in between. The CDR3 region is CASSYYYSRAYEQYF. CDR3 nucleotides: TGTGCCAGCAGTTACTATTATAGCAGAGCCTACGAGCAGTACTTC.

V gene TRBV7-3 combines with J gene TRBJ2-1; D perhaps matches TRBD1 (6 bases). Trimming shortened V by 4 bases and J by 6 bases, and 22 bases separated the two germline ends. Germline V gene sequence: CDR1 SGHTA, CDR2 FQGTGA. The CDR3 spans 17 residues. The CDR3 reads CASSSKRVGGVGNEQFF. Written as DNA, the CDR3 is TGTGCCAGCAGCTCCAAGAGGGTAGGGGGAGTGGGCAATGAGCAGTTCTTC.